Below are 7 T cell receptor beta chains sequenced from a single sample in a study of blood T cell repertoires in COVID-19. The data were produced by immunoSEQ multiplex PCR, yet TCRdb's version contains in-frame clones alone and is incomplete. This table holds 180,000 or so clones, 70% to 85% found once. Sequences were obtained from PBMCs or T cells enriched from blood (not recorded which). These receptors were obtained from a man aged 50 to 60 who had recovered from COVID-19.

This rearrangement joins TRBV9 to TRBJ1-1, with a weak D call TRBD1 (5 bases). The CDR3 has 16 residues. The germline V and J ends were trimmed by 0 bases and 7 bases, with 19 bases remaining between them. Germline CDR1 and CDR2: SGDLS and YYNGEE. The CDR3 nucleotides are TGTGCCAGCAGCGTAGGTAGTAGTGGGATCGGGGGTGAAGCTTTCTTT. Amino acids: CASSVGSSGIGGEAFF.

This clone showed up just a few times. The chain couples TRBV11-2 to TRBJ2-7; D is possibly TRBD2 (5 bases). CDR3 length: 13 amino acids. Trimming removed 0 bases at V and 9 bases at J, with 12 bases between. Germline V gene sequence: CDR1 SGHAT, CDR2 FQNNGV. CDR3 sequence (DNA): TGTGCCAGCAGCTTAGATCAGGCTAGCAGGCAGTACTTC. Its translation is CASSLDQASRQYF. The full variable domain, its missing parts supplied by reference TRBV11-2 and TRBJ2-7, is EAGVAQSPRYKIIEKRQSVAFWCNPISGHATLYWYQQILGQGPKLLIQFQNNGVVDDSQLPKDRFSAERLKGVDSTLKIQPAKLEDSAVYLCASSLDQASRQYFGPGTRLTVT.

This clone was picked up many times. The chain links TRBV11-2 to TRBJ2-7, with D perhaps TRBD2 (5 bases). The CDR3 is 13 amino acids. Germline V CDR1 and CDR2: SGHAT, FQNNGV. Trimming stripped 2 bases from V and 5 bases from J, with 10 bases between. The CDR3 here is CASSLPGSHEQYF. The CDR3 DNA is TGTGCCAGCAGCTTACCGGGGTCCCACGAGCAGTACTTC.

This clone was detected many times. This sequence joins TRBV9 and TRBJ1-1; D gene unclear. The CDR3 spans 16 residues. The germline V gene encodes CDR1 SGDLS and CDR2 YYNGEE. V gave up 2 bases and J gave up 6 bases, with 20 bases separating them. CDR3 sequence reads: CASSVKEGGRIPEAFF. The CDR3 DNA reads as TGTGCCAGCAGCGTTAAAGAAGGAGGGAGGATACCTGAAGCTTTCTTT. The full variable domain, its missing parts supplied by reference TRBV9 and TRBJ1-1, is DSGVTQTPKHLITATGQRVTLRCSPRSGDLSVYWYQQSLDQGLQFLIQYYNGEERAKGNILERFSAQQFPDLHSELNLSSLELGDSALYFCASSVKEGGRIPEAFFGQGTRLTVV.

CDR3: CASSLRDSSNQPQHF. The DNA for the CDR3 is TGTGCCAGCAGCTTGAGGGACAGCTCAAATCAGCCCCAGCATTTT. This sequence joins TRBV5-6 and TRBJ1-5; 7 bases match TRBD1. The length of the CDR3 is 15 residues. After removal of 1 base from V and 4 bases from J, the junction contained 5 bases not matched to a gene. Germline CDR1 reads SGHDT; CDR2 reads YYEEEE. The whole variable domain, filled in from reference TRBV5-6 and TRBJ1-5, reads DAGVTQSPTHLIKTRGQQVTLRCSPKSGHDTVSWYQQALGQGPQFIFQYYEEEERQRGNFPDRFSGHQFPNYSSELNVNALLLGDSALYLCASSLRDSSNQPQHFGDGTRLSIL.

The chain couples TRBV5-1 to TRBJ2-3; 7 nucleotides line up with TRBD1. Germline V gene sequence: CDR1 SGHRS, CDR2 YFSETQ. The CDR3 is 14 amino acids. J lost 3 bases, V lost 6 bases, and 7 bases had no gene match. The CDR3 sequence is CASTTGRETDTQYF. The DNA of the CDR3 is TGCGCCAGCACGACAGGGCGAGAGACAGATACGCAGTATTTT.

V usage is TRBV6-5 and J usage is TRBJ1-2, with D possibly TRBD1 on 6 matching bases. Trimming removed 3 bases from V and 8 bases from J, with 10 bases in between. The germline CDR1 and CDR2 sequences are MNHEY and SVGAGI. CDR3 size: 12 residues. CDR3 DNA sequence: TGTGCCAGCAGTTATCTCCAGGGGGGCTACACCTTC. The encoded protein is CASSYLQGGYTF.